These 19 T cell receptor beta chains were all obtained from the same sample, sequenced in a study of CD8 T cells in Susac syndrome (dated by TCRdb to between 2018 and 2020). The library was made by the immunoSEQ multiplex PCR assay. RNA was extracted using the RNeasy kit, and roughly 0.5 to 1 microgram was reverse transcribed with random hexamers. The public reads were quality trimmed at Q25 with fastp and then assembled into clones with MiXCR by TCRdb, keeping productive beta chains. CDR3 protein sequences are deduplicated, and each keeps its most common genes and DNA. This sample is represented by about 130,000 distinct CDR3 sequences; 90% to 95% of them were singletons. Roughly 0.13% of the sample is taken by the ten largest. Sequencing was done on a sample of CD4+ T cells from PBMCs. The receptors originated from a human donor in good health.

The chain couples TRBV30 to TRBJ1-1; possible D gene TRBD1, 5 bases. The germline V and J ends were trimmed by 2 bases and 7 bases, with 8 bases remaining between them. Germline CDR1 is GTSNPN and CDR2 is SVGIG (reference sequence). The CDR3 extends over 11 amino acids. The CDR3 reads CAWSWGREAFF. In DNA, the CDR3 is TGTGCCTGGAGTTGGGGACGTGAAGCTTTCTTT.

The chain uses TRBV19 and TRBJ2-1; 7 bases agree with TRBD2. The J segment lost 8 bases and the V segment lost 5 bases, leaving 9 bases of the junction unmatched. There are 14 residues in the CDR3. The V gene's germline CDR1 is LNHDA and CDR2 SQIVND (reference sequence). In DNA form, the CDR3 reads TGTGCCAGTAGTTTTGGGGGAGGGCGGGATGAGCAGTTCTTC. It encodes CASSFGGGRDEQFF.

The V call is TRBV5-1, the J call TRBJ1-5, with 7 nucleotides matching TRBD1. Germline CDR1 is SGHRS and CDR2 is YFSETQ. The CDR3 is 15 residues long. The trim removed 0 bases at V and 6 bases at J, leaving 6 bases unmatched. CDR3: CASSLVAGGGQPQHF. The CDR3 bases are TGCGCCAGCAGCTTGGTGGCAGGGGGAGGTCAGCCCCAGCATTTT.

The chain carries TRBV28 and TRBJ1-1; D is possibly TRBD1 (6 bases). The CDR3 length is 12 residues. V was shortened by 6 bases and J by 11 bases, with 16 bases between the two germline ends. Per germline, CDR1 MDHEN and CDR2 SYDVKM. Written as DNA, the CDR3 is TGTGCCAGCAGACACCAACAGGGTTGGGCTTTCTTT. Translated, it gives CASRHQQGWAFF.

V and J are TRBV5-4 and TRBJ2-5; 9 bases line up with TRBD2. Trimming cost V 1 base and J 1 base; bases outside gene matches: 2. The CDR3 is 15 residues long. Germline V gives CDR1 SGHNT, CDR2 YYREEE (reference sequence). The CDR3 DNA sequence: TGTGCCAGCAGCTTGCGACTAGCGGTCCAAGAGACCCAGTACTTC. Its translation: CASSLRLAVQETQYF.

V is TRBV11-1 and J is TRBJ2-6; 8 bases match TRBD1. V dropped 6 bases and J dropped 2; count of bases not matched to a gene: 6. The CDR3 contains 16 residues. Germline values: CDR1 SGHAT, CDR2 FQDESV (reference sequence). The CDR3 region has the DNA TGTGCCAGCAGTCGGGACAGGCGACCTGGGGCCAACGTCCTGACTTTC. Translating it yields CASSRDRRPGANVLTF.

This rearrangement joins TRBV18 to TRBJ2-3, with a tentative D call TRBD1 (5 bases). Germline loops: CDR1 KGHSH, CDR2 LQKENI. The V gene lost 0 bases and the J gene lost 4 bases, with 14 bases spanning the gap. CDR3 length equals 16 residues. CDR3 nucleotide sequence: TGTGCCAGCTCACCACCGTCAGGGATCCCTTCAGATACGCAGTATTTT. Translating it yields CASSPPSGIPSDTQYF.

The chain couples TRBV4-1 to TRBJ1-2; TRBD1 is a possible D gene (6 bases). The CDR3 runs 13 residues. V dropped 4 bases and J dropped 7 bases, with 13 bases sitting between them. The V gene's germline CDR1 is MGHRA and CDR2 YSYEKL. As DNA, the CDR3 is TGCGCCAGCAGCCGTCCAGGGGAAGGTGGCTACACCTTC. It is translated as CASSRPGEGGYTF.

The CDR3 bases are TGTGCCAGCAGTTACACCGGGACAGAGTACGAGCAGTACTTC. This encodes CASSYTGTEYEQYF. The chain carries TRBV6-5 and TRBJ2-7; 7 positions match TRBD1. Germline-derived CDR1 and CDR2 are MNHEY and SVGAGI. The CDR3 is 14 amino acids. V lost 2 bases and J lost 4; bases outside the gene matches: 5.

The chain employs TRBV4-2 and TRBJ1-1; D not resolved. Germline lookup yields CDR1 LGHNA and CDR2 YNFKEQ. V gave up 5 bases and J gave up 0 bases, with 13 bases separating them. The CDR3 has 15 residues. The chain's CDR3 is CASSEGYMMNTEAFF. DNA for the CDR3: TGTGCCAGCAGCGAGGGCTATATGATGAACACTGAAGCTTTCTTT.

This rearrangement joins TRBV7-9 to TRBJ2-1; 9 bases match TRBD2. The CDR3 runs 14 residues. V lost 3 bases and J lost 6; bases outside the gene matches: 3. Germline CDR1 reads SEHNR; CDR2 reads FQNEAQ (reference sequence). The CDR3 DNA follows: TGTGCCAGCAGCTTCGCGGGAGGGCCCAATGAGCAGTTCTTC. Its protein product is CASSFAGGPNEQFF.

The CDR3 DNA is TGTGCCAGCAGCCCCGGGGTAGGGAACAATGAGCAGTTCTTC. This gives the protein CASSPGVGNNEQFF. This chain joins TRBV3-1 and TRBJ2-1, with TRBD2 as a possible D gene (5 bases). Trimming pared 4 bases from V and 5 bases from J, leaving 12 bases between. CDR1 LGHDT and CDR2 YNNKEL come from the germline V gene (reference sequence). The CDR3 length is 14 residues.

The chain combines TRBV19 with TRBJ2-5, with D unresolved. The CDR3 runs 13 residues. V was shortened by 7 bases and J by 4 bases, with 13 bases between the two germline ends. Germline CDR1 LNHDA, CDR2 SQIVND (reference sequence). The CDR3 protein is CASTTLPGETQYF. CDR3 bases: TGTGCCAGTACCACGCTTCCCGGAGAGACCCAGTACTTC. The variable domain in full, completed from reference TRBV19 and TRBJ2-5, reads DGGITQSPKYLFRKEGQNVTLSCEQNLNHDAMYWYRQDPGQGLRLIYYSQIVNDFQKGDIAEGYSVSREKKESFPLTVTSAQKNPTAFYLCASTTLPGETQYFGPGTRLLVL.

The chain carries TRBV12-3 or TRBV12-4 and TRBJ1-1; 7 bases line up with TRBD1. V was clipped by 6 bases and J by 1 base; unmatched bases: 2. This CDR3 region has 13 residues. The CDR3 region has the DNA TGTGCCAGCAGGGGACAGACGAACACTGAAGCTTTCTTT. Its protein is CASRGQTNTEAFF.

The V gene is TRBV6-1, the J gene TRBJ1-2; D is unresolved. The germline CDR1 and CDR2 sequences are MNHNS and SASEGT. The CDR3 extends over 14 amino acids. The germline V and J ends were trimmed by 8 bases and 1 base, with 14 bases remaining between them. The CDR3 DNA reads TGTGCCAGCTGGATCGGACGCATTAACTATGGCTACACCTTC. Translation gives CASWIGRINYGYTF.

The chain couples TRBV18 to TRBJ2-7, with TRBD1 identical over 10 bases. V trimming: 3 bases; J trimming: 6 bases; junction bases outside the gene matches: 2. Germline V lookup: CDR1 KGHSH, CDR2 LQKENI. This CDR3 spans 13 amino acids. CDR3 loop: CASSPDRGGEQYF. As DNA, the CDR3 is TGTGCCAGCTCACCGGACAGGGGGGGCGAGCAGTACTTC.

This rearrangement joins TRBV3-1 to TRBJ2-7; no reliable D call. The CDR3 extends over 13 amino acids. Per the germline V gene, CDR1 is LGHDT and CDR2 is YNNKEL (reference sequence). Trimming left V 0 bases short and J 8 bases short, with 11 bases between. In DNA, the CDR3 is TGTGCCAGCAGCCAAGATTGGGCAGTCAAGCAGTACTTC. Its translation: CASSQDWAVKQYF.

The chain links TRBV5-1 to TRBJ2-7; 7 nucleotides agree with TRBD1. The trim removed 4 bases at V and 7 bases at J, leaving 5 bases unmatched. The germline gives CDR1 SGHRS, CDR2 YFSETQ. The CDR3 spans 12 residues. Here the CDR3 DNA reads TGCGCCAGCAGCAAGACAGGGATAGAGCAGTACTTC. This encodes CASSKTGIEQYF.

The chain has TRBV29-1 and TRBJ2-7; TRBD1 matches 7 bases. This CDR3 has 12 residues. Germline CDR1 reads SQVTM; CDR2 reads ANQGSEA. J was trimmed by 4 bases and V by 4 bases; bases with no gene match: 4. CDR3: CSVGRQGYEQYF. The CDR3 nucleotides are TGCAGCGTTGGGCGACAGGGTTACGAGCAGTACTTC.